The 20 T cell receptor beta chains below all came from one sample that was sequenced in a study of T-cell reconstitution after alpha-beta-depleted transplantation in children (dated by TCRdb to the mid-2010s). The treatment or condition label for this specimen denotes: allogeneic hematopoietic cell transplantation with graft depleted of TCRalphabeta T cells and CD19 B cells. The library was prepared using PCR. Instrument used: Illumina HiSeq 2500. Molecular barcoding was employed in the preparation of TCR libraries, with unique molecular identifiers being used to normalize TCRbeta repertoire quantification. TCRdb's own reprocessing of the public reads used fastp at Q25 and MiXCR and kept productive beta chains. Rows matching on CDR3 protein sequence are summarized as one entry with the most common DNA and genes. In this sample the table shows approximately 500,000 distinct CDR3 sequences, about 10% of which occur a single time. Of the sample, 2% falls within the top ten clones.

Source: PBMCs, taken before TCRalphabeta/CD19-depleted stem cell transplant. The origin of the receptors is a child younger than 10 with inherited bone marrow failure, due to receive a stem cell transplant.

V and J are TRBV29-1 and TRBJ2-5; a weak D match, TRBD2 (5 bases). Trimming removed 1 base at V and 4 bases at J, with 13 bases between. The CDR3 is 14 amino acids. Germline-derived CDR1 and CDR2 are SQVTM and ANQGSEA. The CDR3 nucleotides are TGCAGCGTTGAAGTTTGGGGAGTGGGAGAGACCCAGTACTTC. Its translation is CSVEVWGVGETQYF.

The table lists this clonotype with many counts. The V gene is TRBV6-1, the J gene TRBJ2-1; D is perhaps TRBD1 (6 bases). Trimming stripped 7 bases from V and 4 bases from J, with 14 bases between. CDR1 is MNHNS, CDR2 SASEGT, per germline. This CDR3 comprises 14 residues. This CDR3 reads CASNLRQVYNEQFF. For the CDR3, the DNA is TGTGCCAGCAACCTGCGACAGGTATACAATGAGCAGTTCTTC.

Only a few counts were recorded for this clonotype. This chain connects TRBV4-1 to TRBJ2-7; 10 bases agree with TRBD2. J lost 6 bases, V lost 0 bases, and 8 bases had no gene match. Germline CDR1 and CDR2: MGHRA and YSYEKL. The CDR3 runs 16 residues. CDR3: CASSQEGGLAGAEQYF. CDR3 in DNA: TGCGCCAGCAGCCAAGAGGGAGGCCTAGCGGGAGCCGAGCAGTACTTC.

This clonotype was counted only a few times. This sequence joins TRBV27 and TRBJ2-5; D could derive from TRBD1 or TRBD2 (5 bases each). The CDR3 is made up of 13 amino acids. The germline CDR1 and CDR2 sequences are MNHEY and SMNVEV (reference sequence). Trimming removed 2 bases from V and 5 bases from J, with 9 bases in between. The CDR3 DNA reads TGTGCCAGCAGTTTAGAAGGGGACGAGACCCAGTACTTC. Protein product: CASSLEGDETQYF.

The table lists this clonotype with many counts. The chain uses TRBV7-9 and TRBJ2-7; 9 positions match TRBD1. This CDR3 has 15 residues. Germline CDR1 and CDR2: SEHNR and FQNEAQ (reference sequence). The V segment lost 10 bases and the J segment 2 bases; nucleotides outside the gene matches: 12. In DNA form, the CDR3 reads TGTGCCATCTCACAACCGGGACAGGGTACCTACGAGCAGTACTTC. This codes for CAISQPGQGTYEQYF.

Ten or more counts support this clonotype. CDR3 protein: CASSQGQKETQYF. The CDR3 DNA follows: TGCGCCAGCAGCCAAGGACAAAAAGAGACCCAGTACTTC. This chain uses TRBV4-3 with TRBJ2-5, with D uncertain. The CDR3 is 13 residues long. The V gene's germline CDR1 is LGHNA and CDR2 YSLEER. The ends were cut back, 1 base at V and 3 bases at J, with 6 bases in the middle.

This clonotype was counted ten times or more. The chain couples TRBV7-9 to TRBJ1-5; D unresolved. There are 12 residues in the CDR3. Trimming removed 4 bases from V and 3 bases from J, with 4 bases in between. The V gene's germline CDR1 is SEHNR and CDR2 FQNEAQ (reference sequence). The chain's CDR3 is CASSWDNQPQHF. The DNA of the CDR3 is TGTGCCAGCAGCTGGGACAATCAGCCCCAGCATTTT.

With regard to this clonotype: A clone one base away is much larger, so this may be a read error. The rearrangement links TRBV5-4 to TRBJ2-2; perhaps D is TRBD1 or TRBD2 (5 bases each). The germline V gene encodes CDR1 SGHNT and CDR2 YYREEE (reference sequence). The CDR3 spans 15 residues. The CDR3 sequence: CASSLEPGQAGELYF. CDR3 DNA: TGTGCCAGCAGCTTGGAACCGGGGCAGGCCGGGGAGCTGTATTTT. The variable domain in full, with the rest retrieved from reference TRBV5-4 and TRBJ2-2, is ETGVTQSPTHLIKTRGQQVTLRCSSQSGHNTVSWYQQALGQGPQFIFQYYREEENGRGNFPPRFSGLQFPNYSSELNVNALELDDSALYLCASSLEPGQAGELYFGEGSRLTVL.

This clonotype was seen at least ten times. The chain uses TRBV20-1 and TRBJ2-7; tentatively, D is TRBD1 (5 bases). CDR1 DFQATT and CDR2 SNEGSKA come from the germline V gene (reference sequence). V shed 3 bases and J shed 2 bases, with 14 bases lying between them. This CDR3 has 14 amino acids. The CDR3: CSASGGARTYEQYF. The CDR3 bases are TGCAGTGCTAGCGGTGGGGCCCGTACCTACGAGCAGTACTTC.

This clonotype was observed at least ten times. The chain recombines TRBV28 with TRBJ2-2; 7 bases fit TRBD2. The germline CDR1 and CDR2 sequences are MDHEN and SYDVKM. With 5 bases clipped from V and 5 bases from J, the junction kept 8 bases outside the gene matches. The CDR3 is 15 amino acids. The CDR3 loop is CASSPSSGTTGELFF. Written as DNA, the CDR3 is TGTGCCAGCAGTCCCTCTAGCGGAACTACCGGGGAGCTGTTTTTT.

The table lists this clonotype with many counts. V gene TRBV7-9 combines with J gene TRBJ2-1, with TRBD2 matching over 7 bases. This CDR3 is built from 17 residues. Per germline, CDR1 SEHNR and CDR2 FQNEAQ (reference sequence). Trimming took 4 bases from V and 1 from J; bases not matched to a gene: 10. Here the CDR3 reads CASSSFGTTRSYNEQFF. The CDR3 DNA reads TGTGCCAGCAGCTCCTTCGGGACTACCAGATCCTACAATGAGCAGTTCTTC.

With regard to this clonotype: Being one base from a much bigger clone, this may be a read error. The V call is TRBV28, the J call TRBJ2-3; the D gene could be TRBD1 or TRBD2 (5 bases each). This CDR3 is built from 16 residues. CDR1 is MDHEN and CDR2 is SYDVKM in the germline V gene. CDR3 amino acids: CASSFLSGGVTDPQYF. As DNA, the CDR3 is TGTGCCAGCAGTTTCCTCAGCGGTGGGGTGACAGATCCGCAGTATTTT.

Comments on this clonotype: A read error may explain this, as a much larger clone is one base away. The chain couples TRBV12-3 or TRBV12-4 to TRBJ2-4, with D maybe TRBD2 (5 bases). The CDR3 is 13 residues long. CDR3 in DNA: TGTGCCAGCAGTCTCCTAGCCAAAAACTTTCAGTACTTC. It translates to CASSLLAKNFQYF.

The sample holds many counts of this clonotype. The chain has TRBV27 and TRBJ2-5; D is uncertain. From germline, CDR1 is MNHEY and CDR2 SMNVEV (reference sequence). This CDR3 comprises 13 residues. With 6 bases removed from V and 8 bases from J, the gap between germline ends came to 16 bases. Here the CDR3 DNA reads TGTGCCAGCAGCCACCTGGGCGGTGAAACCCAGTACTTC. As protein: CASSHLGGETQYF.

This clonotype was detected ten times or more. The chain carries TRBV7-9 and TRBJ2-7, with a weak D call TRBD2 (6 bases). The CDR3 is made up of 16 amino acids. In germline, CDR1 is SEHNR, CDR2 FQNEAQ (reference sequence). Trimming took 5 bases from V and 0 from J, leaving 17 bases between them. The CDR3 coding sequence is TGTGCCAGCAGCCCATCTTATCGGGAGCACTCCTACGAGCAGTACTTC. This codes for CASSPSYREHSYEQYF.

Only a few counts were recorded for this clonotype. The V gene is TRBV4-3, the J gene TRBJ2-2; 11 bases are a match to TRBD2. J gave up 5 bases and V 1 base, and 12 bases lay outside the gene matches. The CDR3 totals 19 residues. The V gene's germline CDR1 is LGHNA and CDR2 YSLEER. CDR3 protein: CASSQASLLAGVFTGELFF. As DNA, the CDR3 is TGCGCCAGCAGCCAAGCCTCCTTACTAGCGGGAGTGTTTACCGGGGAGCTGTTTTTT.

This clonotype was observed a few times. The chain employs TRBV5-1 and TRBJ1-2; 8 positions match TRBD1. The germline V gene encodes CDR1 SGHRS and CDR2 YFSETQ. With V trimmed by 5 bases and J by 3 bases, 6 bases remained unmatched. The CDR3 extends over 14 amino acids. The CDR3 region has the DNA TGCGCCAGCAGAAGCGGACAGGGTGACTATGGCTACACCTTC. It translates to CASRSGQGDYGYTF.

This clonotype was observed many times. This sequence joins TRBV29-1 and TRBJ2-2; 7 nucleotides align to TRBD2. CDR1 is SQVTM and CDR2 is ANQGSEA in the germline V gene. J was trimmed by 3 bases and V by 7 bases; bases with no gene match: 8. CDR3 length equals 14 residues. The CDR3 DNA is TGCAGCGCCAATCGGGGGGTCCACACCGGGGAGCTGTTTTTT. The encoded protein is CSANRGVHTGELFF.

Notes on this clonotype: This clone may be a read error of a much larger clone one base away. This chain joins TRBV7-2 and TRBJ2-1, with D hard to call. Germline-derived CDR1 and CDR2 are SGHTA and FQGNSA. CDR3 length equals 13 residues. CDR3: CASSFSSPYEHFF. The CDR3 coding sequence is TGTGCCAGCAGCTTTTCTAGTCCCTATGAGCACTTCTTC.

A few counts support this clonotype. The V call is TRBV19, the J call TRBJ2-1; D gene ambiguous. CDR3 length: 13 amino acids. Trimming shortened V by 10 bases and J by 7 bases, and 17 bases separated the two germline ends. Germline V gene lookup returns CDR1 LNHDA and CDR2 SQIVND (reference sequence). In DNA, the CDR3 is TGTGCCACTACGTCGCTACTCGGGAATGAGCAGTTCTTC. It yields the protein CATTSLLGNEQFF.